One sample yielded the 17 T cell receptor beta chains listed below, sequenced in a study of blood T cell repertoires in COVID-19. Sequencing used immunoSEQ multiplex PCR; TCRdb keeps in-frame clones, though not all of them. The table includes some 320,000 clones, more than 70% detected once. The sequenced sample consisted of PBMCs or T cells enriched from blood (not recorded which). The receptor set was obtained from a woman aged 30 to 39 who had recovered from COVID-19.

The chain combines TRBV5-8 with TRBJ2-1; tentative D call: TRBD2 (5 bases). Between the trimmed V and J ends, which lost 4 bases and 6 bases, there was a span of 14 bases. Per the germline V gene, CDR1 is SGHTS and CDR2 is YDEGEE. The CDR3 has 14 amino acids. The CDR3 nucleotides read TGTGCCAGCAGCCCCTGGAGGTTGGTCAATGAGCAGTTCTTC. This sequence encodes CASSPWRLVNEQFF.

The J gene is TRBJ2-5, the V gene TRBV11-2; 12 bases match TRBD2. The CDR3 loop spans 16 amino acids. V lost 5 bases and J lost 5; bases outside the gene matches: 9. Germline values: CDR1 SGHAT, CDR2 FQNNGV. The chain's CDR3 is CASSGRTSGVRETQYF. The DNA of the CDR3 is TGTGCCAGCAGCGGCAGGACTAGCGGGGTTAGGGAGACCCAGTACTTC.

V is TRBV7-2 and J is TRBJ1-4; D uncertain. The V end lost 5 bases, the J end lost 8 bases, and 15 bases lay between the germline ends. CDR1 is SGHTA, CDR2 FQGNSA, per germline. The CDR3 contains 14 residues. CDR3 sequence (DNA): TGTGCCAGCAGCCCGAGGAGGGTTGCGGAAAAACTGTTTTTT. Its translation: CASSPRRVAEKLFF.

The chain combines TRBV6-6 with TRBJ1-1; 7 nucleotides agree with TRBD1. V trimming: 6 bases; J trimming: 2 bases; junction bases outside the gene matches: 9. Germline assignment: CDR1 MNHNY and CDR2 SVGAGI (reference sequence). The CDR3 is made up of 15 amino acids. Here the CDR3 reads CASSRQGVVNTEAFF. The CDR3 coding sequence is TGTGCCAGCAGCAGACAGGGTGTGGTTAACACTGAAGCTTTCTTT.

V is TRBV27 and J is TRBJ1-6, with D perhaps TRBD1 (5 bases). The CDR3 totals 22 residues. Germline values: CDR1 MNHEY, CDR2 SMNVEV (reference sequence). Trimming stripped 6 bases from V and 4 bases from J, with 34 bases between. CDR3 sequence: CASREGGGVVIRAANYNSPLHF. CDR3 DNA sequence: TGTGCCAGCAGGGAAGGCGGGGGGGTTGTTATAAGGGCTGCAAATTATAATTCACCCCTCCACTTT.

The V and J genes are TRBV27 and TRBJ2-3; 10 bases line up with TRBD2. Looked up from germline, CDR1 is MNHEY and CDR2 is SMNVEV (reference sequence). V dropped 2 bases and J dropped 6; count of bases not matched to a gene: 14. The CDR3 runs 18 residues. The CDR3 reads CASSLNPPLAGAVDTQYF. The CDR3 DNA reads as TGTGCCAGCAGTTTAAACCCCCCGCTAGCGGGGGCGGTGGATACGCAGTATTTT.

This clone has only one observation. For the CDR3, the DNA is TGTGCCAGCAGTTACCCGGGACAGTACACTGAAGCTTTCTTT. Translation: CASSYPGQYTEAFF. J is TRBJ1-1 and V is TRBV6-6, with 7 bases lining up with TRBD1. The CDR3 contains 14 residues. Germline V gives CDR1 MNHNY, CDR2 SVGAGI (reference sequence). V was clipped by 2 bases and J by 3 bases; unmatched bases: 3.

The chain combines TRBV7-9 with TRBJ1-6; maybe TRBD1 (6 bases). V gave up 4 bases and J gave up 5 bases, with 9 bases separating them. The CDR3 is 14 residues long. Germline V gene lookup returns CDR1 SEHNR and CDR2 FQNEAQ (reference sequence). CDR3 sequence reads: CASSSGQNNSPLHF. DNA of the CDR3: TGTGCCAGCAGCTCCGGACAGAATAATTCACCCCTCCACTTT.

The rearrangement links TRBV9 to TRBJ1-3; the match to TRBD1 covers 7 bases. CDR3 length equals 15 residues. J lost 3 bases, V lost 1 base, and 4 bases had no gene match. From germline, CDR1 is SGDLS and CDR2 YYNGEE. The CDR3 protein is CASSVNRGYGNTIYF. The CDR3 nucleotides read TGTGCCAGCAGCGTAAACAGGGGATATGGAAACACCATATATTTT.

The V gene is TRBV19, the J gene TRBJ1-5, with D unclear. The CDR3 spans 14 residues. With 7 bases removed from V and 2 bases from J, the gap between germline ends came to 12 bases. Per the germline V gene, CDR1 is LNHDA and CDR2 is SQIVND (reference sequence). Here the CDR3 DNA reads TGTGCCAGTAATAGCGCCGGAGGCAATCAGCCCCAGCATTTT. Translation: CASNSAGGNQPQHF.

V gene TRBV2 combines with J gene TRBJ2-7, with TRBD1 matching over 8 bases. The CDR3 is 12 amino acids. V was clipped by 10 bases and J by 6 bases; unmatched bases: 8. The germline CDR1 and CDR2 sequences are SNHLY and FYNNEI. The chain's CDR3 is CATSGQGGEQYF. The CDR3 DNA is TGTGCCACCTCCGGACAGGGAGGCGAGCAGTACTTC.

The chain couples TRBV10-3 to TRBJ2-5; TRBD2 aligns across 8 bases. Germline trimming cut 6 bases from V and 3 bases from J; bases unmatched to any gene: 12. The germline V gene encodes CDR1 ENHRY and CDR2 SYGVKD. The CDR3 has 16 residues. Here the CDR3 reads CAIRKGSGLAEETQYF. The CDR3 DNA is TGTGCCATCAGGAAGGGTTCAGGACTAGCAGAAGAGACCCAGTACTTC.

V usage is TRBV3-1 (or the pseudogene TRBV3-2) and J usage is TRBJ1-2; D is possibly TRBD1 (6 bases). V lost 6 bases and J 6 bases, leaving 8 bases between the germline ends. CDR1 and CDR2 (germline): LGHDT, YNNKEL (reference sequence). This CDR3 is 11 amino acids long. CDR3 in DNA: TGTGCCAGCAGGTACAGGGATGGCTACACCTTC. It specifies CASRYRDGYTF.

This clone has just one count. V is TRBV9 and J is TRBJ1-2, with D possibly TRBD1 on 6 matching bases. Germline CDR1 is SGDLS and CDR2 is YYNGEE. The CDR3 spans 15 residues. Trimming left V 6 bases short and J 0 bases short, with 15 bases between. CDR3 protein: CASTLGQSTNYGYTF. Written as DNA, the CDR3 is TGTGCCAGCACCCTAGGACAGAGTACTAACTATGGCTACACCTTC.

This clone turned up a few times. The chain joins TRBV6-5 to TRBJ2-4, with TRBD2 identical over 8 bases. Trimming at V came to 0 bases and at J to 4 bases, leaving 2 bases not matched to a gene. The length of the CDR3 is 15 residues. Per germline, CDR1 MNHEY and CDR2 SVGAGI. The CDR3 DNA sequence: TGTGCCAGCAGTTACTCAGGCGGGGGGAAAAACATTCAGTACTTC. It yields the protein CASSYSGGGKNIQYF.

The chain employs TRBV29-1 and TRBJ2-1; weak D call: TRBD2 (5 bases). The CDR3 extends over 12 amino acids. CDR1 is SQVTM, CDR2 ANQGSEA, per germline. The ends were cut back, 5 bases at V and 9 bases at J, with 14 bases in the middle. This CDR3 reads CSVQEVSGEQFF. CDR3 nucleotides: TGCAGCGTTCAGGAGGTCTCAGGTGAGCAGTTCTTC.

CDR3 bases: TGTGCCAGCACCAACTCCGGGACTAGACGAGAGACCCAGTACTTC. Translation: CASTNSGTRRETQYF. The chain has TRBV5-6 and TRBJ2-5; 8 positions match TRBD2. The CDR3 covers 15 residues. Germline CDR1 SGHDT, CDR2 YYEEEE. With V trimmed by 6 bases and J by 4 bases, 11 bases remained unmatched.